This T cell receptor (beta chain) emerged from a study of blood T cell dynamics during melanoma immunotherapy. Study information: Patients with metastatic melanoma got pembrolizumab or nivolumab-ipilimumab as first-line care.

The CDR3 runs 15 residues. V lost 5 bases to trimming and J lost 4 bases; unmatched junction nucleotides: 10. From germline, CDR1 is SSHAT and CDR2 FNYEAQ (reference sequence). Time point indicated: week 3, after first cycle of checkpoint inhibitor. Samples come from before therapy and from week 3 after the first blockade cycle. Prior systemic cancer therapy, immunosuppressant use and other active malignancies excluded patients. A fixed DNA input of about 0.35 ug was used per bulk PBMC sample. Sequenced by immunoSEQ multiplex PCR; TCRdb stores in-frame clones only, minus some. The sample carries 11,000 or so clones, around nine tenths recorded once.

The origin of this receptor is a human donor with melanoma. Sequences were derived from blood, sampled from a patient treated with checkpoint blockade. The chain recombines TRBV7-7 with TRBJ2-5, with 7 bases that match TRBD1. CDR3 nucleotide sequence: TGTGCCAGCAGCAACCCTCCGGGACAGCGAGAGACCCAGTACTTC. Its protein is CASSNPPGQRETQYF.